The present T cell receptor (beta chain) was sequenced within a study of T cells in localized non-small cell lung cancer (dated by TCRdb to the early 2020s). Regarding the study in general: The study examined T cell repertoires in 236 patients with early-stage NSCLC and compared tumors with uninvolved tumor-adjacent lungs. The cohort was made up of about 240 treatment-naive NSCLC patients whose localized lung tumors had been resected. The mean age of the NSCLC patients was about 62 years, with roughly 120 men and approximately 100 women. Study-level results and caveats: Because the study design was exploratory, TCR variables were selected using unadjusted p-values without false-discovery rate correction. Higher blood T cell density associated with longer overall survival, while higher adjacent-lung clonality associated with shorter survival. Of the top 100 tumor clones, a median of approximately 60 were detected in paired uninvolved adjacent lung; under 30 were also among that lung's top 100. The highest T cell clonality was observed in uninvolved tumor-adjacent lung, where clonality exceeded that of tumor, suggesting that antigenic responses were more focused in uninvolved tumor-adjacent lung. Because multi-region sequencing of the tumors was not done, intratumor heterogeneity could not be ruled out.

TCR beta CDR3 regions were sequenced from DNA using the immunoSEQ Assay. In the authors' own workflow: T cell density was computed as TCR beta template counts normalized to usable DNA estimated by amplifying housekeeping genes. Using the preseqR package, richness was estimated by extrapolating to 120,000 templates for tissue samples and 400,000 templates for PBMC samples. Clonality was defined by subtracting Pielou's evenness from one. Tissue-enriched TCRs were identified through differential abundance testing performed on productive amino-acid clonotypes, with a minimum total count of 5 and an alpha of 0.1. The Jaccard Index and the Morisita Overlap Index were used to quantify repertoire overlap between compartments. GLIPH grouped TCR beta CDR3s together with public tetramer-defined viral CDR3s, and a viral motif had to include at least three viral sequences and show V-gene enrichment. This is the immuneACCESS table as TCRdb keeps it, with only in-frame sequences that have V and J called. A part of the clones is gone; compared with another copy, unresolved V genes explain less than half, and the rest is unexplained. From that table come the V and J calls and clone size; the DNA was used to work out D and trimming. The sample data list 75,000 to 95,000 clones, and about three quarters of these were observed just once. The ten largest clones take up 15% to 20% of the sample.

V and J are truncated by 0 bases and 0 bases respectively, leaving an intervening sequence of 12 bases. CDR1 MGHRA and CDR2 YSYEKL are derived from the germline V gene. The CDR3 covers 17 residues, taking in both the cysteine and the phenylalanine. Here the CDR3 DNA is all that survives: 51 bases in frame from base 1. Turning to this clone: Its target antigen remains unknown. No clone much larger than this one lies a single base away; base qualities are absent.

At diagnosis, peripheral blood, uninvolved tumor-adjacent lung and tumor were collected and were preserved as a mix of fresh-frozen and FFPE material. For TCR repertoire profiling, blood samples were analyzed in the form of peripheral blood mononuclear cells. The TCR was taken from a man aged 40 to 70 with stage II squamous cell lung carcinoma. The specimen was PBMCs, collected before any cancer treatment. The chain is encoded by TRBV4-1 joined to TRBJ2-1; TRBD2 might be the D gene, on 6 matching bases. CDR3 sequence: CASSQDRRGSSYNEQFF. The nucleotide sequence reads TGCGCCAGCAGCCAAGATAGACGGGGGAGCTCCTACAATGAGCAGTTCTTC.